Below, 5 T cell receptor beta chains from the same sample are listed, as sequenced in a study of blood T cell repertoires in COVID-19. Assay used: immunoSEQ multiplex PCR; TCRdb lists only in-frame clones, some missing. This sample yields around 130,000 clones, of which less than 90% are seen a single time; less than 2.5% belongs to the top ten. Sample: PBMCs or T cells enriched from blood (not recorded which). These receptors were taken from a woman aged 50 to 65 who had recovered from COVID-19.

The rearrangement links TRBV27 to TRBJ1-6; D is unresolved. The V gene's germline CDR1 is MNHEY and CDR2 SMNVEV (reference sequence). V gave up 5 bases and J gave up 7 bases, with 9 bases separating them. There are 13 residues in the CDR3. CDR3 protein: CASSPNINSPLHF. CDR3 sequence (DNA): TGTGCCAGCAGTCCAAACATAAATTCACCCCTCCACTTT.

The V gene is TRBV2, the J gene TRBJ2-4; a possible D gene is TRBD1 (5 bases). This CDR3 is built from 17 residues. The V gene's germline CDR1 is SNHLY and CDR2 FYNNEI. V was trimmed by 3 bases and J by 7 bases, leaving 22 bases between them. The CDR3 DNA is TGTGCCAGCAGTGAGATTTTCGGCAGGGTAGTCTCGAACATTCAGTACTTC. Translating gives CASSEIFGRVVSNIQYF.

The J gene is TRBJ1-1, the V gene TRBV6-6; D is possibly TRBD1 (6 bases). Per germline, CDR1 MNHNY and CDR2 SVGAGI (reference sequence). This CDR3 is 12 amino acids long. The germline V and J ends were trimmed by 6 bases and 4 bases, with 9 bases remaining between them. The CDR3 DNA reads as TGTGCCAGCAGGGACAGTGTCACTGAAGCTTTCTTT. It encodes CASRDSVTEAFF.

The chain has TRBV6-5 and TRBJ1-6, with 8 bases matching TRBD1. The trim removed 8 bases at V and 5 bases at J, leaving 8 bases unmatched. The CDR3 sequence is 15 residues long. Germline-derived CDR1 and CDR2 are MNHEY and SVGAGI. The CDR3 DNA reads TGTGCCAGCTCGTTAGGGACAGGCCATAATTCACCCCTCCACTTT. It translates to CASSLGTGHNSPLHF.

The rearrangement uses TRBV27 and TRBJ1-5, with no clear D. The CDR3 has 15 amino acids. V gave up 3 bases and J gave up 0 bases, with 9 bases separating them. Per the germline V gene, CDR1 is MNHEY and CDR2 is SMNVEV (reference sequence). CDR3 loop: CASSLTQYSNQPQHF. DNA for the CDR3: TGTGCCAGCAGTTTGACACAATATAGCAATCAGCCCCAGCATTTT.